Following are 2 T cell receptor beta chains from one sample sequenced in a study of cytomegalovirus exposure and HLA in healthy donors. Libraries were prepared by immunoSEQ multiplex PCR; TCRdb keeps only in-frame clonotypes and omits some of them. Of around 98,000 clones detected, more than 75% appear once; the ten largest clones hold approximately 6.3%. Sequencing used PBMCs. The receptors here all came from a man aged 18 to 30 in good health and CMV-seropositive.

The chain links TRBV6-6 to TRBJ2-3, with 7 nucleotides matching TRBD2. CDR1 is MNHNY, CDR2 SVGAGI, per germline (reference sequence). Unmatched junction bases numbered 7, after V lost 6 bases and J lost 7 bases. The CDR3 length is 13 residues. The CDR3 is CASSSPGGNTQYF. CDR3 coding DNA: TGTGCCAGCAGCTCCCCCGGGGGGAATACGCAGTATTTT.

This CDR3 reads CASSLARAGGSYSTDTQYF. DNA for the CDR3: TGTGCCAGCAGCTTAGCTCGGGCGGGGGGATCATATAGCACAGATACGCAGTATTTT. The rearrangement links TRBV7-8 to TRBJ2-3; 8 bases agree with TRBD2. V lost 0 bases to trimming and J lost 0 bases; unmatched junction nucleotides: 11. The CDR3 totals 19 residues. Looked up from germline, CDR1 is SGHVS and CDR2 is FQNEAQ.